One T cell receptor (beta chain) is described in this entry. Its recognized antigen is unknown. No much larger clonotype is one base removed from it; base qualities were not supplied. This sample is part of a study of CD8 T cells in ankylosing spondylitis (dated by TCRdb to about 2017). A note on the overall study: The study profiled T cell receptor beta repertoires in healthy donors and ankylosing spondylitis patients to find disease-linked TCR variants. The full study cohort was made up of about 24 ankylosing spondylitis patients and more than 90 healthy donors. Peripheral blood was sampled, and synovial fluid was additionally collected from ankylosing spondylitis patients. Results and caveats for the whole study, not just this receptor: Blood from ankylosing spondylitis patients appeared to be characterized by a TCR beta motif made up of 8 or 9 highly homologous amino acid variants. The disease-linked clones were reported to be significantly enriched in matched synovial fluid samples from ankylosing spondylitis patients. Some motif variants were previously reported in synovial fluid and blood of reactive arthritis patients, suggesting common disease-initiation mechanisms. In peripheral blood, the disease-linked clones were found at relatively low frequencies and had a CD8+ phenotype.

V and J are truncated by 0 bases and 6 bases respectively, leaving an intervening sequence of 9 bases. Including cysteine and phenylalanine, the CDR3 has 13 amino acids. The DNA shown is the 39-base CDR3, in frame from base 1. Per the germline V gene (reference sequence), DFQATT is the CDR1 and SNEGSKA is the CDR2. Sequencer: Illumina HiSeq 2500. TCR beta libraries were prepared by quantitative 5'-RACE with molecular barcodes. The study's own analysis went as follows. To identify disease-linked TCR variants, a new computational method was used, one built on a probabilistic model of VDJ rearrangement. The public reads were reanalyzed by TCRdb: fastp trimming at Q25, MiXCR alignment, in-frame beta chains only. Rows with a matching CDR3 protein are joined into one entry that keeps the most common DNA and genes. The V and J calls here are based on TCRdb, not the publication. Within this sample are some 840,000 distinct CDR3 sequences, with roughly 12% of them counted one time only. The ten top clones hold 0.45% to 0.6% of the sample.

Sequenced sample: blood, either unsorted or a sorted T cell fraction (not recorded which). This sequence uses TRBV20-1 and TRBJ1-5; no confident D gene assignment can be made. The clonotype was recovered from a male donor with ankylosing spondylitis. Here the CDR3 is given as CSARDLLGQPQHF. The DNA is TGCAGTGCTAGAGATCTCCTGGGTCAGCCCCAGCATTTT.